This T cell receptor beta chain originates from a study of response to subunit inactivated influenza vaccine. The study, taken as a whole, reports: Every seasonal influenza vaccination brings in few new T cells, the authors suggested.

This clonotype was counted only a few times. Its matching antigen is unknown. TCRdb reanalysed the RT-PCR reads using MiXCR and keeps one entry per CDR3 protein. The sample consists of around 480,000 distinct CDR3 sequences, approximately 17% of them appearing once. Unmatched junction bases numbered 6, after V lost 6 bases and J lost 0 bases. The CDR3 contains 15 residues. The germline V gene encodes CDR1 DFQATT and CDR2 SNEGSKA (reference sequence). The clonotype comes from a man between 50 and 75 years old who received an inactivated influenza vaccine. This chain links TRBV20-1 with TRBJ2-2, with 8 positions matching TRBD2. Specimen: CD4+ T cells sorted from PBMCs, collected around 25 months after vaccination. The chain's CDR3 is CSALSREANTGELFF. As DNA, the CDR3 is TGCAGTGCCCTTTCGCGGGAGGCGAACACCGGGGAGCTGTTTTTT.